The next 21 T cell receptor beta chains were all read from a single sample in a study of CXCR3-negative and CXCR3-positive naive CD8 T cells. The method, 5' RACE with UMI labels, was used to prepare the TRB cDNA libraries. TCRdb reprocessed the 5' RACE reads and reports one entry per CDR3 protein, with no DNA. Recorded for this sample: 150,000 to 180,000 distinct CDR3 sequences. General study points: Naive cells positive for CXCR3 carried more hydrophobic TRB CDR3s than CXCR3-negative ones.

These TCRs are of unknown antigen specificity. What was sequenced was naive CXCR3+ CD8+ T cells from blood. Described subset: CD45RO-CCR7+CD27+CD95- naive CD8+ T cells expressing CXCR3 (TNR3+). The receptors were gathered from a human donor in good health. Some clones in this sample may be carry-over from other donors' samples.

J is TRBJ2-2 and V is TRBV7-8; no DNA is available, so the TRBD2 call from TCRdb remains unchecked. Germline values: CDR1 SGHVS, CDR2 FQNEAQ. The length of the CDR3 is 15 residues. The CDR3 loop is CASSGGPQVTGELFF. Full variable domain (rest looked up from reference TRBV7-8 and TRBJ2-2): GAGVSQSPRYKVAKRGQDVALRCDPISGHVSLFWYQQALGQGPEFLTYFQNEAQLDKSGLPSDRFFAERPEGSVSTLKIQRTQQEDSAVYLCASSGGPQVTGELFFGEGSRLTVL.

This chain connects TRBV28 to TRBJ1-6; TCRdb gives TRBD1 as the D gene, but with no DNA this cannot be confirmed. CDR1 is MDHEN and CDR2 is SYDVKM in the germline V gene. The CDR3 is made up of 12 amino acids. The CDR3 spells CASSPPRAALHF. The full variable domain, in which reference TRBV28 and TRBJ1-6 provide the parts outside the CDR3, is DVKVTQSSRYLVKRTGEKVFLECVQDMDHENMFWYRQDPGLGLRLIYFSYDVKMKEKGDIPEGYSVSREKKERFSLILESASTNQTSMYLCASSPPRAALHFGNGTRLTVT.

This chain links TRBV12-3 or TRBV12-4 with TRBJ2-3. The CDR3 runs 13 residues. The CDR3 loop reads CASSFEVTDTQYF.

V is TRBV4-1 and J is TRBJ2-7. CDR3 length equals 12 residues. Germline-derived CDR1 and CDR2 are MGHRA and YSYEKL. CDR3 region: CASSQDMYEQYF.

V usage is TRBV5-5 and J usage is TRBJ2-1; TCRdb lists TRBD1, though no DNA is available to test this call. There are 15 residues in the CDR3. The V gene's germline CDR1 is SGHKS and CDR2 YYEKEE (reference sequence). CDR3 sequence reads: CASSLDSNPGNEQFF.

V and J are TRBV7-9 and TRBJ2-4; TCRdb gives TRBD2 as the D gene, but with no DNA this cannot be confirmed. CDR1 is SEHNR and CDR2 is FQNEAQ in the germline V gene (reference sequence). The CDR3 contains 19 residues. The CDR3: CASSSPVGTSGARGDIQYF.

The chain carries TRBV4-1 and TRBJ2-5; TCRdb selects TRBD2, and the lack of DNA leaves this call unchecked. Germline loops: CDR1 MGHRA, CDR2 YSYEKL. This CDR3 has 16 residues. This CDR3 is CASSLLLAGPQETQYF.

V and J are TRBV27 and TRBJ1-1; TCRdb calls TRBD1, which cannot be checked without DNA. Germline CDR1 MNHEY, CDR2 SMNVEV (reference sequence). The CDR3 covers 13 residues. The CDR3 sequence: CASSLSGRAEAFF.

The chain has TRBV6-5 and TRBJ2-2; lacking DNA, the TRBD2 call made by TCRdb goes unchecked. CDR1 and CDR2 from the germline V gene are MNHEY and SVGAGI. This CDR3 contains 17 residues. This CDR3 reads CASSYPGLAGGSGELFF.

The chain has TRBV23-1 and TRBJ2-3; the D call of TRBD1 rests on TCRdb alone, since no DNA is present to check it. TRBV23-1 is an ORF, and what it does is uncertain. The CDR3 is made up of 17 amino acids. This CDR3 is CASSQLPGWGGTDTQYF.

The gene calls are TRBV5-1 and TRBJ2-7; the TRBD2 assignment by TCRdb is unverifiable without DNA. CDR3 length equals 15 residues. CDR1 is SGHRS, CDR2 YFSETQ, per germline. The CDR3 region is CASSHGLAGGGEQYF.

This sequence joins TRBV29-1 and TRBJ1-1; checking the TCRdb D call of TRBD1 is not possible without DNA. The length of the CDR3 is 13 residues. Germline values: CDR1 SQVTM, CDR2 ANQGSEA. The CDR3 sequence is CSVDAGSATEAFF.

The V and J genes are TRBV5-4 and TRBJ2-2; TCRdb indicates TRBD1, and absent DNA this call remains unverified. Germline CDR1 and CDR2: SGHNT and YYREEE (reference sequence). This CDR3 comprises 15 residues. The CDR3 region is CASSFRGVNTGELFF.

The CDR3 sequence: CASSLPDREYTDTQYF. The chain couples TRBV7-9 to TRBJ2-3; TCRdb's D gene call, TRBD1, goes unchecked for lack of DNA. This CDR3 has 16 residues. Germline loops: CDR1 SEHNR, CDR2 FQNEAQ (reference sequence).

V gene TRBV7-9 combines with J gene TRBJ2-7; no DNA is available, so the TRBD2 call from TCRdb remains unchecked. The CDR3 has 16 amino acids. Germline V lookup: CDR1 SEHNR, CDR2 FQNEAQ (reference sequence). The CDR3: CASSTTSGGARYEQYF.

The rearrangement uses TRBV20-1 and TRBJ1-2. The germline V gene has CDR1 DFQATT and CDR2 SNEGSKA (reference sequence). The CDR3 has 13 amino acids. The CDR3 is CSARDQYDYGYTF.

This CDR3 reads CASSLEGQGAYEQYF. The chain links TRBV5-1 to TRBJ2-7; TCRdb indicates TRBD1, and absent DNA this call remains unverified. Germline values: CDR1 SGHRS, CDR2 YFSETQ. The CDR3 is 15 residues long.

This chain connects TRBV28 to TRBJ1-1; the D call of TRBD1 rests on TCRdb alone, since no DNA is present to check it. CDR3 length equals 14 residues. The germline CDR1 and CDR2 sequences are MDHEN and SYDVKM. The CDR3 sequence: CASNPGQGNTEAFF.

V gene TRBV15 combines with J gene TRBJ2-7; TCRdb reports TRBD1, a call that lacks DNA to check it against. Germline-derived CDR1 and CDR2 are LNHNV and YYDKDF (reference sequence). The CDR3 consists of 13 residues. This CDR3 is CATSNEQGYEQYF. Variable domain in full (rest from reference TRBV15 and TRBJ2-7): DAMVIQNPRYQVTQFGKPVTLSCSQTLNHNVMYWYQQKSSQAPKLLFHYYDKDFNNEADTPDNFQSRRPNTSFCFLDIRSPGLGDTAMYLCATSNEQGYEQYFGPGTRLTVT.

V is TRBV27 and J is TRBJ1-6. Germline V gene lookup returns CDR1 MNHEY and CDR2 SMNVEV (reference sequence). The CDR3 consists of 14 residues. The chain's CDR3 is CASRSAVYNSPLHF.

CDR3 region: CASSEQDGELFF. V usage is TRBV5-6 and J usage is TRBJ2-2. Per germline, CDR1 SGHDT and CDR2 YYEEEE. The CDR3 runs 12 residues.